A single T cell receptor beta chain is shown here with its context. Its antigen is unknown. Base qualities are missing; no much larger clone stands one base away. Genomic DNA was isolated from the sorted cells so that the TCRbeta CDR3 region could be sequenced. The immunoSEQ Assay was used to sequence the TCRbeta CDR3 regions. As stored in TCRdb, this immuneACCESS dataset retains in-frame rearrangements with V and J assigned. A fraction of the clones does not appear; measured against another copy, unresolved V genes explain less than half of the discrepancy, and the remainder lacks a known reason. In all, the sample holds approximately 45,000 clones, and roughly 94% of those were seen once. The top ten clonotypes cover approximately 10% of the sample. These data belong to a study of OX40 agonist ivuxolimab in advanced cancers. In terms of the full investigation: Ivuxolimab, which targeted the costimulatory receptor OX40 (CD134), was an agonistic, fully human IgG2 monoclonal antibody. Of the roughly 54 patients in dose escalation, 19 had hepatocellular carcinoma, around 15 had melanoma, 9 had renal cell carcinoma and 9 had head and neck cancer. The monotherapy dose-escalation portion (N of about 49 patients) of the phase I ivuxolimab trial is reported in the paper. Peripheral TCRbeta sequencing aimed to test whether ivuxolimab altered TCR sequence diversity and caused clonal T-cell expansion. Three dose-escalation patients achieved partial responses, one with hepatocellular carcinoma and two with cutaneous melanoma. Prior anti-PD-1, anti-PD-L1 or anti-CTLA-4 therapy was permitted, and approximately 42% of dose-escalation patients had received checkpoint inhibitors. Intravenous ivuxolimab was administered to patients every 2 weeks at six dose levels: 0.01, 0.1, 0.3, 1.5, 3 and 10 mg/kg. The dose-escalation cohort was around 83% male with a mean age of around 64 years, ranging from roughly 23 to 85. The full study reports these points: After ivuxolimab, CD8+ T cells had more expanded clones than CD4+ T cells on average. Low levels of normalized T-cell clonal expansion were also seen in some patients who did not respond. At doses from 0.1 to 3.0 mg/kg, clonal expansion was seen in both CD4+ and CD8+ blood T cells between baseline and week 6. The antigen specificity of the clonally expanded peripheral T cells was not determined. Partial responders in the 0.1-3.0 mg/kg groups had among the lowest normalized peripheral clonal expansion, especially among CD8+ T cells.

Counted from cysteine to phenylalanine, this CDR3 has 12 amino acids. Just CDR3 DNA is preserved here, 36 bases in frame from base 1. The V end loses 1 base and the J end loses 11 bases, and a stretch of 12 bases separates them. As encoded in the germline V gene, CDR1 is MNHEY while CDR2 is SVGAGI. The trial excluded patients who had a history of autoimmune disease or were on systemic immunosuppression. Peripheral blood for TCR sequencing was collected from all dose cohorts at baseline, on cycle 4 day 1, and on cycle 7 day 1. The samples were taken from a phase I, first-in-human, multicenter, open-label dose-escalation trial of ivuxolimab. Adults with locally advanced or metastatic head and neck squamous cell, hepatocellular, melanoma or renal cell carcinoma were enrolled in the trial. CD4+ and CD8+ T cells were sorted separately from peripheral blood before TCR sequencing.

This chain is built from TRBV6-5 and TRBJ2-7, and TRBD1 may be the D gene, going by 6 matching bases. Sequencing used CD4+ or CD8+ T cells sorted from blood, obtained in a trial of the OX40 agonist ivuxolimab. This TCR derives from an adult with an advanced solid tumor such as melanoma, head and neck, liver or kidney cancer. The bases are TGTGCCAGCAGTTACTTGCAGGGGCAGGAGTACTTC. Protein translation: CASSYLQGQEYF.